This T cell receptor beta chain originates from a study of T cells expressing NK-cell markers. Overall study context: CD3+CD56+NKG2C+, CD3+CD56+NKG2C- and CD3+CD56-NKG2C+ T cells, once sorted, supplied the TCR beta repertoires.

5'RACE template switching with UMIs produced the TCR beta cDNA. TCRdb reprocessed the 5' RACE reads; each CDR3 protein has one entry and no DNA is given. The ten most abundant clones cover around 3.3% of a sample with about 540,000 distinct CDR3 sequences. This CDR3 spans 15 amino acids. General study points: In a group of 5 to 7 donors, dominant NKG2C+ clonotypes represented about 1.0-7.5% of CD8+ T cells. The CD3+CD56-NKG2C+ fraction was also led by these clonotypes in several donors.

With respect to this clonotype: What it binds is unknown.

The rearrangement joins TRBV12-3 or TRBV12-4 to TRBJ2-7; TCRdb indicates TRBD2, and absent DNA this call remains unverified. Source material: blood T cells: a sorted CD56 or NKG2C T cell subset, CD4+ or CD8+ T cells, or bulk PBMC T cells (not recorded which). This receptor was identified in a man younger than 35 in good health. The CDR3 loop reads CASSGTGTTIYEQYF.